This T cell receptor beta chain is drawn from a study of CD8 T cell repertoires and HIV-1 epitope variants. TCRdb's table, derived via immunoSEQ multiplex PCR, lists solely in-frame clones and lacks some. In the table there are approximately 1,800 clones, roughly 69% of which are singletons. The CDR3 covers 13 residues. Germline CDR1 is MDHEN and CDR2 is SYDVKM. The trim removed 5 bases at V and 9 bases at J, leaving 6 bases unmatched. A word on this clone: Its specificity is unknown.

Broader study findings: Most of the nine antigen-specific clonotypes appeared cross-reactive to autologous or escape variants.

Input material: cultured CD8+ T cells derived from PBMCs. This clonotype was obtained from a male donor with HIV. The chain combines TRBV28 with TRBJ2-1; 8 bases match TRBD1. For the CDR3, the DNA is TGTGCCAGCAGTCTTATAGGACAGGGTGAGCAGTTCTTC. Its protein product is CASSLIGQGEQFF.